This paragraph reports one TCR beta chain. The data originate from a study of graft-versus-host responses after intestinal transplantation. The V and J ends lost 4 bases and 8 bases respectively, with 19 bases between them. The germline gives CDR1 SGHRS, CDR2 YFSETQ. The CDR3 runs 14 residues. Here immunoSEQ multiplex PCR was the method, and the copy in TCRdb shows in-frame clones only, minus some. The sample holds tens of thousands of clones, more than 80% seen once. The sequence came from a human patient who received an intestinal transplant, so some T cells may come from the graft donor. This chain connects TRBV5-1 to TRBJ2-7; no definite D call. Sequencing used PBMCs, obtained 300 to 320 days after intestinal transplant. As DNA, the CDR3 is TGCGCCAGCAGCCCGGTGCTGAGTTCTACGAAGCAGTACTTC. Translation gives CASSPVLSSTKQYF.